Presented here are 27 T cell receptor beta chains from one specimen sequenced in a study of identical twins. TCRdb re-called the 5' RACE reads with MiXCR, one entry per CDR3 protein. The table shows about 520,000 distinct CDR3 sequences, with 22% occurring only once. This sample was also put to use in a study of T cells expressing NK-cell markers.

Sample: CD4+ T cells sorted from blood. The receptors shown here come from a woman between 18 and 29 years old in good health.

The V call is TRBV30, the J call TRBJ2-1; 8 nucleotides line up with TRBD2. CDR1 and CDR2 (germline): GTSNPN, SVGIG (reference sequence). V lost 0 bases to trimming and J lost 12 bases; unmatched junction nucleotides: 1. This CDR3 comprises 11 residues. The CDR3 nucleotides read TGTGCCTGGAGTGTCGGGAGGGGGCAGTTCTTC. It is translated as CAWSVGRGQFF.

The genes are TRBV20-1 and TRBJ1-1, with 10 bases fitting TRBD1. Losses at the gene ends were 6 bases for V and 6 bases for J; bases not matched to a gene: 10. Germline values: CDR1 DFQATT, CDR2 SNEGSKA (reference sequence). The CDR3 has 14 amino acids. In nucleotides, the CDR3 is TGCAGTGCCGCAAGGGACAGGGGATTCGCTGAAGCTTTCTTT. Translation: CSAARDRGFAEAFF.

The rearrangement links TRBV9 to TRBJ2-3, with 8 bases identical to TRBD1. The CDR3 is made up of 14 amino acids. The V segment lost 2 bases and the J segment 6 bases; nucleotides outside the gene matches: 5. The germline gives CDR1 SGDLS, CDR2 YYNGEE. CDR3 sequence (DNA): TGTGCCAGCAGCGTTCAGGGGGCAGGGGATACGCAGTATTTT. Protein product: CASSVQGAGDTQYF.

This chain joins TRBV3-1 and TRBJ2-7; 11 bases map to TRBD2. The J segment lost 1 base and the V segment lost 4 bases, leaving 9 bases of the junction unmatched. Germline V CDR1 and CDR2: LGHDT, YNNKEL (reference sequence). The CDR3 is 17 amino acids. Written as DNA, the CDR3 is TGTGCCAGCAGCCTGGGCCTAGCGGGAGGTCCTTCCTACGAGCAGTACTTC. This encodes CASSLGLAGGPSYEQYF.

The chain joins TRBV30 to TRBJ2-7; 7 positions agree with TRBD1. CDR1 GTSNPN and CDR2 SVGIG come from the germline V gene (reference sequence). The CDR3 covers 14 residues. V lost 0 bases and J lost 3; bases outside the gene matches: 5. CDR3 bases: TGTGCCTGGAGTGTATCGGCAGGGGGCTACGAGCAGTACTTC. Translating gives CAWSVSAGGYEQYF.

The CDR3 is CASRTSGVQETQYF. The CDR3 DNA reads TGTGCCAGCAGAACTAGCGGGGTTCAAGAGACCCAGTACTTC. The rearrangement uses TRBV2 and TRBJ2-5; TRBD2 matches 10 bases. The CDR3 runs 14 residues. CDR1 is SNHLY, CDR2 FYNNEI, per germline. With 6 bases clipped from V and 2 bases from J, the junction kept 3 bases outside the gene matches.

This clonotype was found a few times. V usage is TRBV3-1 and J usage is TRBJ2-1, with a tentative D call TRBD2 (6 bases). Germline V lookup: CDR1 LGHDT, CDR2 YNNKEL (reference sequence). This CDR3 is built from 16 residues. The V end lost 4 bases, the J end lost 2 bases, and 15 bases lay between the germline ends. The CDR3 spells CASSRGGAYTYNEQFF. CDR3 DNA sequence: TGTGCCAGCAGCCGAGGCGGGGCCTACACCTACAATGAGCAGTTCTTC.

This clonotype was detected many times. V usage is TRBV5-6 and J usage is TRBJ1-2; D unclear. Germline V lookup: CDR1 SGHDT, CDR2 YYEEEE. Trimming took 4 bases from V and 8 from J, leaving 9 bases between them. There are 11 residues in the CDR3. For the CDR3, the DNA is TGTGCCAGCAGCACTGGACGCGGCTACACCTTC. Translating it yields CASSTGRGYTF.

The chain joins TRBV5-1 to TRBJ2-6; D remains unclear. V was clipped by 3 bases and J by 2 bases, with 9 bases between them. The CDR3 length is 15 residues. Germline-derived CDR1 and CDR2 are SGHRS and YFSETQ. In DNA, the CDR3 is TGCGCCAGCAGCTGGACGGCTGCTGGGGCCAACGTCCTGACTTTC. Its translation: CASSWTAAGANVLTF.

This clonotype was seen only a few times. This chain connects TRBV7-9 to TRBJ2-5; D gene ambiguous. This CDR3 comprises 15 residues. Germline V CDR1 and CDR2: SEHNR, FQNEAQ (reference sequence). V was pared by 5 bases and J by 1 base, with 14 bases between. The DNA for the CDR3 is TGTGCCAGCAGCAAGAGACCGCGAATCCAAGAGACCCAGTACTTC. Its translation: CASSKRPRIQETQYF.

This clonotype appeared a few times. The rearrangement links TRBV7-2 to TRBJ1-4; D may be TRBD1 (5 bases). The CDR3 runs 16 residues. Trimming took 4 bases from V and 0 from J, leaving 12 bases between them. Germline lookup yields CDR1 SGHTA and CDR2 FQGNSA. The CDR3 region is CASSSRGMATNEKLFF. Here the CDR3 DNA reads TGTGCCAGCAGCTCTAGGGGAATGGCAACTAATGAAAAACTGTTTTTT. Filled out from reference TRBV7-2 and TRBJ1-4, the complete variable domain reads GAGVSQSPSNKVTEKGKDVELRCDPISGHTALYWYRQSLGQGLEFLIYFQGNSAPDKSGLPSDRFSAERTGGSVSTLTIQRTQQEDSAVYLCASSSRGMATNEKLFFGSGTQLSVL.

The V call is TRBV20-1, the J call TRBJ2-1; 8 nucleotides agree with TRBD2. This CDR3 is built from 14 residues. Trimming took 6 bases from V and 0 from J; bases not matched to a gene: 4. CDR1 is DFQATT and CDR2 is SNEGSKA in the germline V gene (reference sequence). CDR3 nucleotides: TGCAGTGCGAAACTAGCGGCCTCCTACAATGAGCAGTTCTTC. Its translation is CSAKLAASYNEQFF.

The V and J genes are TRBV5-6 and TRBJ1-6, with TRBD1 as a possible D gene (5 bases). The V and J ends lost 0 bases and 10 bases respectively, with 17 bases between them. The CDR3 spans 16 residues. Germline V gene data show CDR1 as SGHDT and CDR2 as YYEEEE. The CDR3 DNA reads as TGTGCCAGCAGCTTGGTTTCGGCAGGGTGGGGATCACCCCTCCACTTT. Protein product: CASSLVSAGWGSPLHF.

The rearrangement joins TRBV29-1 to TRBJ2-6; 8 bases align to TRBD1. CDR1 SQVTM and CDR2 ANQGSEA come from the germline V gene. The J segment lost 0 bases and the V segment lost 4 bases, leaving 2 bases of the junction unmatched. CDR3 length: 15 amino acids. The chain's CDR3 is CSVGQGSSGANVLTF. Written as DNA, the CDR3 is TGCAGCGTTGGACAGGGGAGCTCTGGGGCCAACGTCCTGACTTTC.

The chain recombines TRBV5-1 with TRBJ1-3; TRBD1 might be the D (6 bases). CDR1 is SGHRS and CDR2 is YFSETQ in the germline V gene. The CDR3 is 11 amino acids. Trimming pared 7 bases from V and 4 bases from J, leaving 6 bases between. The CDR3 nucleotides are TGCGCCAGCGGACAGGGAAACACCATATATTTT. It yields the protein CASGQGNTIYF.

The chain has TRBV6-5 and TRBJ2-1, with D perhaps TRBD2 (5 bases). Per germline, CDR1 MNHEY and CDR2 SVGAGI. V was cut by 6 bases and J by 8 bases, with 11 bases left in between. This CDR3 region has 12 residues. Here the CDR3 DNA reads TGTGCCAGCAGACTAGGACTGTATGAGCAGTTCTTC. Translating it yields CASRLGLYEQFF.

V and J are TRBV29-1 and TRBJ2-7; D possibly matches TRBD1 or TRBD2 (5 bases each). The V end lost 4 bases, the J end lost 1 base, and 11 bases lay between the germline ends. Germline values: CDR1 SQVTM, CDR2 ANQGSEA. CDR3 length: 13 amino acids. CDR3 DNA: TGCAGCGTTGCTATGGGACGGTCCTACGAGCAGTACTTC. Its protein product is CSVAMGRSYEQYF.

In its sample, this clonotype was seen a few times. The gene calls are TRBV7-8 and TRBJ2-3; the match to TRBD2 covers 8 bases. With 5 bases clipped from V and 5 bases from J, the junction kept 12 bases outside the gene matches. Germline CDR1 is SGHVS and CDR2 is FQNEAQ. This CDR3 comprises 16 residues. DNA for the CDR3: TGTGCCAGCAGCCCGACCCGGGAGGGCCGAGTAGATACGCAGTATTTT. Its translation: CASSPTREGRVDTQYF.

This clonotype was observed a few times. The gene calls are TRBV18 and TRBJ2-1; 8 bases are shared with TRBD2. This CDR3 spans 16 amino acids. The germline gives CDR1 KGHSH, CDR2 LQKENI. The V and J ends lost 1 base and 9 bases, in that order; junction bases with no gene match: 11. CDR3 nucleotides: TGTGCCAGCTCACCACGGACGGCGGGAGGAATCGCTGAGCAGTTCTTC. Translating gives CASSPRTAGGIAEQFF.

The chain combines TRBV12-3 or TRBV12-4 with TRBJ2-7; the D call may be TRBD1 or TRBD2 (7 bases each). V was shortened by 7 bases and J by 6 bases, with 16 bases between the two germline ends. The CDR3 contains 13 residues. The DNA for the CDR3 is TGTGCCAGCAAGACAGGGAGGGTTGGCGAGCAGTACTTC. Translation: CASKTGRVGEQYF.

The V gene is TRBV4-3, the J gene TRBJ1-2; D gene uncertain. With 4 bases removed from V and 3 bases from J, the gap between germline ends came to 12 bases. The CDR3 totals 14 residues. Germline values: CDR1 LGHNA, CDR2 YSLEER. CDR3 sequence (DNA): TGCGCCAGCAGCCGAGCAGACGGGGACTATGGCTACACCTTC. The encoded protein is CASSRADGDYGYTF.

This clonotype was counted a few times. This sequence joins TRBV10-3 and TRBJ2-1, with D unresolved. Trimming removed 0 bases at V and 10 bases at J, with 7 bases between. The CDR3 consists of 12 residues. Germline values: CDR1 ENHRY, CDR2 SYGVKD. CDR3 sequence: CAISESLGEQFF. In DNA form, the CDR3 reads TGTGCCATCAGTGAGTCTCTCGGGGAGCAGTTCTTC.

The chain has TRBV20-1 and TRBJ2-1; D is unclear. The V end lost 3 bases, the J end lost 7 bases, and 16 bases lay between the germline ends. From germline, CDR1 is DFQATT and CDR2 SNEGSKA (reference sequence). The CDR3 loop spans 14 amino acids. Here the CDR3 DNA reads TGCAGTGCTAGGGCCAACACCGTTCGGAATGAGCAGTTCTTC. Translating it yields CSARANTVRNEQFF.

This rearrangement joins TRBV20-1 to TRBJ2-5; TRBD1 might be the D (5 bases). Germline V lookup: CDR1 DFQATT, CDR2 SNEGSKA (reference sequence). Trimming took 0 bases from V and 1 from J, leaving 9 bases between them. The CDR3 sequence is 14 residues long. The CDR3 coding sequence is TGCAGTGCTAGAGACAGGGTAGCCCAAGAGACCCAGTACTTC. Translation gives CSARDRVAQETQYF.

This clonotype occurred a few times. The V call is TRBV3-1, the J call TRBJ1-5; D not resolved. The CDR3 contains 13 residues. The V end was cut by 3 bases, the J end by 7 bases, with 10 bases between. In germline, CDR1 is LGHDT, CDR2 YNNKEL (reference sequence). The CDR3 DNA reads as TGTGCCAGCAGCCAGTCGGGCAGCCAGCCCCAGCATTTT. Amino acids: CASSQSGSQPQHF.

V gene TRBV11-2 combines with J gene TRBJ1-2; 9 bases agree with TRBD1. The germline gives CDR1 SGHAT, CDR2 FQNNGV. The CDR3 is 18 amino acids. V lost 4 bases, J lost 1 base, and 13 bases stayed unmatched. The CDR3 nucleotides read TGTGCCAGCAGCTCCTTACGGGACAGGGTAGGCGGTAACTATGGCTACACCTTC. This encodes CASSSLRDRVGGNYGYTF.

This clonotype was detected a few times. CDR3 region: CSATPGTSGADTQYF. CDR3 in DNA: TGCAGTGCCACACCGGGGACTAGCGGGGCTGATACGCAGTATTTT. The V call is TRBV20-1, the J call TRBJ2-3; 13 positions agree with TRBD2. V shed 6 bases and J 6 bases; nucleotides not matched to a gene: 9. The germline CDR1 and CDR2 sequences are DFQATT and SNEGSKA (reference sequence). The CDR3 has 15 residues.